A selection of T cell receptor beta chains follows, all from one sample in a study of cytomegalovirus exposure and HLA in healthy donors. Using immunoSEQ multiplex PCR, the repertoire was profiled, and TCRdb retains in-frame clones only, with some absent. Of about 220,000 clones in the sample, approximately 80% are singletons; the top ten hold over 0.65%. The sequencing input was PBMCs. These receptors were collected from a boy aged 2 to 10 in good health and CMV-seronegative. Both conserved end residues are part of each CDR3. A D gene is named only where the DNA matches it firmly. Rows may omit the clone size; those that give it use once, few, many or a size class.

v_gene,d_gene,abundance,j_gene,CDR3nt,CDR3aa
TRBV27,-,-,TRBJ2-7,TGTGCCAGCAGCCCCCCTTTATCCTCAGGGTTCTACGAGCAGTACTTC,CASSPPLSSGFYEQYF
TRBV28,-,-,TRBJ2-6,TGTGCCAGCAGTCCAGTGAGGTCTGGGGCCAACGTCCTGACTTTC,CASSPVRSGANVLTF
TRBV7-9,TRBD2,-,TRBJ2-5,TGTGCCAGCAGCTTAGAAATAGCGGGAGAGACCCAGTACTTC,CASSLEIAGETQYF
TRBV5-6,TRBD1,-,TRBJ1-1,TGTGCCAGCAGCCCGGGACAGGGGCAGGCTTTCTTT,CASSPGQGQAFF
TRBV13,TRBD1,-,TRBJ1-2,TGTGCCAGCAGCACATCGGGACAGGGGTCCCCTGGGTATGGCTACACCTTC,CASSTSGQGSPGYGYTF
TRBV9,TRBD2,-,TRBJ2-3,TGTGCCAGCAGCGTAGGCCAGCGGGGGTCCACAGATACGCAGTATTTT,CASSVGQRGSTDTQYF
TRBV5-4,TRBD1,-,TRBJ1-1,TGTGCCAGCAGCTGGGACAGGGTAAGGAACACTGAAGCTTTCTTT,CASSWDRVRNTEAFF
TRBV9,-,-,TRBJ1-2,TGTGCCAGCAGCGTCGACAGCCTGGGGGCTTTATATGGCTACCCCTTC,CASSVDSLGALYGYPF
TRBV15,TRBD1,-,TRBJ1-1,TGTGCCACCAGCCGGGAAGACAGGGGATCATCCAAGGCTTTCTTT,CATSREDRGSSKAFF
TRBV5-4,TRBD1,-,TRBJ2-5,TGTGCCAGCAGTCTTGACAGGGGAGAGACCCAGTACTTC,CASSLDRGETQYF
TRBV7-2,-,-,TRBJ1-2,TGTGCCAGCAGCTTCGGGACACCCTATGGCTACACCTTC,CASSFGTPYGYTF
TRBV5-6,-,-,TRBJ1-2,TGTGCCAGCAGCTTGGTGGAGGGGTATGGCTACACCTTC,CASSLVEGYGYTF
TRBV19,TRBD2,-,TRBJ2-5,TGTGCCAGTAGCAAGGGCGGGACTAGCAGTGGGGAGTACTTC,CASSKGGTSSGEYF
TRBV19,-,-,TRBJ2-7,TGTGCCAGTAGTATACATTCAGGGTTCTCCTACGAGCAGTACTTC,CASSIHSGFSYEQYF
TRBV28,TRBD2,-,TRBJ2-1,TGTGCCAGCAGTTTTCTAGCGGGAGGGGAGAATGAGCAGTTCTTC,CASSFLAGGENEQFF
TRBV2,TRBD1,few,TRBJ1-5,TGTGCCAGCAGCCTCGGGACAGCTAGGAATCAGCCCCAGCATTTT,CASSLGTARNQPQHF